This T cell receptor beta chain stems from a study of blood T cell repertoires in COVID-19. The overall study: T cells, B-cell-depleted T cells, or PBMCs supplied cDNA or gDNA.

Authors' analysis steps: Amplifying reference gene primers gave estimates of nucleated cell counts. The repertoire was sequenced with immunoSEQ multiplex PCR; TCRdb's copy has only in-frame clones and lacks some. V, J and clone size derive from that table, while D and trimming were established from the DNA sequence. The table lists 72,000 or so clones, around 90% of them singletons. The table lists this clone with a few counts. Sequencing was done on a sample of peripheral blood. This TCR was sampled from a man aged 50-60 years with active COVID-19.

The CDR3 loop reads CASPPPGRAINEQFF. CDR3 bases: TGTGCCAGCCCGCCCCCCGGGAGGGCTATCAATGAGCAGTTCTTC. The chain combines TRBV7-9 with TRBJ2-1; 8 bases match TRBD2. The CDR3 sequence is 15 residues long. Germline values: CDR1 SEHNR, CDR2 FQNEAQ (reference sequence). J gave up 6 bases and V 8 bases, and 12 bases lay outside the gene matches. The full variable domain, with the rest looked up from reference TRBV7-9 and TRBJ2-1, is DTGVSQNPRHKITKRGQNVTFRCDPISEHNRLYWYRQTLGQGPEFLTYFQNEAQLEKSRLLSDRFSAERPKGSFSTLEIQRTEQGDSAMYLCASPPPGRAINEQFFGPGTRLTVL.